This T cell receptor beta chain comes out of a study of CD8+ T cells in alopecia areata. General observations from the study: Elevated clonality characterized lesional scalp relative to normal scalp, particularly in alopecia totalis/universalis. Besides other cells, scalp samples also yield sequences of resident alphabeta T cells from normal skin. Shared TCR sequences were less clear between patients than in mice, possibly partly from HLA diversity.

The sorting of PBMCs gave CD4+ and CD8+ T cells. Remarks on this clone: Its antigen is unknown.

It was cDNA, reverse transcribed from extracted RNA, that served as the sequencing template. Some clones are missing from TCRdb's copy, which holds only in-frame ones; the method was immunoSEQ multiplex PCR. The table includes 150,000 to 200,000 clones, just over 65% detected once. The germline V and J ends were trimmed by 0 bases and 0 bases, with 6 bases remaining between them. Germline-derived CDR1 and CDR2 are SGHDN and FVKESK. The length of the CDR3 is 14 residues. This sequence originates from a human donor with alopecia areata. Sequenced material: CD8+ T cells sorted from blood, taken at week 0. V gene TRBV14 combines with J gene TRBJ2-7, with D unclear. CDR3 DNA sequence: TGTGCCAGCAGCCAAGAGGACGGCTCCTACGAGCAGTACTTC. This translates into CASSQEDGSYEQYF. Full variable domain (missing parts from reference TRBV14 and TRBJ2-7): EAGVTQFPSHSVIEKGQTVTLRCDPISGHDNLYWYRRVMGKEIKFLLHFVKESKQDESGMPNNRFLAERTGGTYSTLKVQPAELEDSGVYFCASSQEDGSYEQYFGPGTRLTVT.